This note documents a single T cell receptor (beta chain) sequence. The data originate from a study of blood T cell repertoires in COVID-19. Whole-study context: PBMCs, B-cell-depleted T cells, or T cells provided the cDNA or gDNA that made up the material.

Germline V CDR1 and CDR2: KGHSH, LQKENI. The ends were cut back, 2 bases at V and 6 bases at J, with 11 bases in the middle. The CDR3 runs to 14 residues. Authors' methods: For nucleated cells, counts were estimated from reference gene primer amplification. The data were produced by immunoSEQ multiplex PCR, yet TCRdb's version contains in-frame clones alone and is incomplete. The DNA was the basis for D and trimming; V, J and clone size are from that table. The sample has roughly 200,000 clones; roughly 88% are singletons. This chain joins TRBV18 and TRBJ2-1; perhaps TRBD2 as D (7 bases). Sequenced material: peripheral blood. The TCR comes from a man aged 40-49 years with acute or convalescent COVID-19. For the CDR3, the DNA is TGTGCCAGCTCACCAAGGGGGGGAACCAATGAGCAGTTCTTC. Translating it yields CASSPRGGTNEQFF. Full variable domain (remainder filled in from reference TRBV18 and TRBJ2-1): NAGVMQNPRHLVRRRGQEARLRCSPMKGHSHVYWYRQLPEEGLKFMVYLQKENIIDESGMPKERFSAEFPKEGPSILRIQQVVRGDSAAYFCASSPRGGTNEQFFGPGTRLTVL.